The 32 T cell receptor beta chains listed next were all sequenced from one sample in a study of blood T cell repertoires in COVID-19 (dated by TCRdb to 2020 to 2021). Library preparation used the immunoSEQ multiplex PCR assay. Drawn from immuneACCESS, this table holds only the in-frame rearrangements with V and J called that TCRdb kept. Clones are partly lost; checked studies trace under half to an unresolved V gene and leave the rest unexplained. The sample data list around 42,000 clones, and approximately 85% of these were observed just once. Together, the top ten hold 12% of the sample. The sequencing input was peripheral blood. Every receptor here comes from a human donor in a cohort sampled during active COVID-19.

The CDR3 spells CASTPGGGYNEQFF. CDR3 DNA sequence: TGTGCCAGCACCCCTGGGGGGGGATACAATGAGCAGTTCTTC. This rearrangement joins TRBV5-4 to TRBJ2-1; 7 positions agree with TRBD2. The trim removed 6 bases at V and 4 bases at J, leaving 7 bases unmatched. The CDR3 has 14 residues. Germline V CDR1 and CDR2: SGHNT, YYREEE (reference sequence).

The V and J genes are TRBV30 and TRBJ1-1; tentative D call: TRBD1 (6 bases). The CDR3 consists of 14 residues. The germline CDR1 and CDR2 sequences are GTSNPN and SVGIG (reference sequence). V was shortened by 0 bases and J by 4 bases, with 12 bases between the two germline ends. The CDR3 DNA reads as TGTGCCTGGAGTGTAAGGGGGGGGAGCACTGAAGCTTTCTTT. It is translated as CAWSVRGGSTEAFF.

The gene calls are TRBV7-2 and TRBJ2-5, with D possibly TRBD2 on 6 matching bases. The CDR3 has 15 amino acids. V lost 2 bases and J 4 bases, leaving 14 bases between the germline ends. Germline-derived CDR1 and CDR2 are SGHTA and FQGNSA. The CDR3 region is CASSLMGGGGETQYF. The CDR3 region has the DNA TGTGCCAGCAGCTTAATGGGAGGCGGCGGAGAGACCCAGTACTTC.

V usage is TRBV2 and J usage is TRBJ1-4, with TRBD1 as a possible D gene (6 bases). The CDR3 has 15 residues. Germline V gene lookup returns CDR1 SNHLY and CDR2 FYNNEI. Trimming pared 6 bases from V and 1 base from J, leaving 12 bases between. CDR3 in amino acids: CASRTTGKTNEKLFF. In DNA, the CDR3 is TGTGCCAGCAGAACTACAGGGAAAACTAATGAAAAACTGTTTTTT.

This clone was picked up one time. The chain recombines TRBV12-3 or TRBV12-4 with TRBJ2-3; no firm D call. The length of the CDR3 is 11 residues. Deletions cut 7 bases from V and 1 base from J, with 3 bases between. CDR3 coding DNA: TGTGCCAGCAAGCGCACAGATACGCAGTATTTT. Its translation is CASKRTDTQYF.

The chain carries TRBV2 and TRBJ1-1; 7 positions match TRBD1. The germline CDR1 and CDR2 sequences are SNHLY and FYNNEI. V shed 6 bases, J shed 2 bases, and the junction held 9 bases outside the gene matches. The CDR3 totals 15 residues. DNA of the CDR3: TGTGCCAGCAGCCGGGACAGAACTCTTAACACTGAAGCTTTCTTT. This encodes CASSRDRTLNTEAFF.

In nucleotides, the CDR3 is TGTGCCAGCAGCTCCCTCCCCACAGGAAGTCGGGGAAACACCATATATTTT. It yields the protein CASSSLPTGSRGNTIYF. The chain recombines TRBV7-9 with TRBJ1-3, with TRBD1 as a possible D gene (5 bases). Germline CDR1 reads SEHNR; CDR2 reads FQNEAQ (reference sequence). CDR3 length: 17 amino acids. The ends were cut back, 4 bases at V and 4 bases at J, with 20 bases in the middle.

The rearrangement links TRBV10-1 to TRBJ2-3; 10 nucleotides line up with TRBD2. V was pared by 4 bases and J by 2 bases, with 6 bases of the junction left unmatched. The CDR3 has 16 amino acids. Germline V gene data show CDR1 as WNHNN and CDR2 as SYGVQD (reference sequence). CDR3 loop: CASSALAGDSTDTQYF. For the CDR3, the DNA is TGCGCCAGCAGTGCCCTAGCGGGGGACTCCACAGATACGCAGTATTTT.

V is TRBV9 and J is TRBJ2-3; D possibly corresponds to TRBD2 (5 bases). V shed 0 bases and J shed 3 bases, with 14 bases lying between them. Germline V gene lookup returns CDR1 SGDLS and CDR2 YYNGEE. The CDR3 spans 16 residues. This CDR3 reads CASSVGSGMGTDTQYF. CDR3 DNA sequence: TGTGCCAGCAGCGTAGGCTCGGGGATGGGTACAGATACGCAGTATTTT.

The V and J genes are TRBV4-2 and TRBJ1-5, with 9 nucleotides matching TRBD1. Germline V gene sequence: CDR1 LGHNA, CDR2 YNFKEQ. CDR3 length: 14 residues. V was pared by 1 base and J by 7 bases, with 2 bases of the junction left unmatched. The CDR3 DNA reads TGTGCCAGCAGCCAAGGGACAGGGGTCCAGCCCCAGCATTTT. Encoded protein: CASSQGTGVQPQHF.

V gene TRBV20-1 combines with J gene TRBJ2-5; D ambiguous. This CDR3 spans 10 amino acids. The germline gives CDR1 DFQATT, CDR2 SNEGSKA (reference sequence). V shed 8 bases and J shed 5 bases, with 9 bases lying between them. Here the CDR3 reads CSTWRETQYF. DNA of the CDR3: TGCAGTACGTGGCGGGAGACCCAGTACTTC.

This clone showed up just once. This chain connects TRBV19 to TRBJ1-4, with D unclear. The length of the CDR3 is 15 residues. CDR1 and CDR2 from the germline V gene are LNHDA and SQIVND (reference sequence). Trimming took off 5 bases at V and 0 bases at J, with 10 bases between the two ends. The CDR3 region is CASSWTAATNEKLFF. Written as DNA, the CDR3 is TGTGCCAGTAGTTGGACTGCGGCAACTAATGAAAAACTGTTTTTT.

The chain employs TRBV28 and TRBJ2-7; weak D call: TRBD1 (6 bases). Germline V gives CDR1 MDHEN, CDR2 SYDVKM. The CDR3 spans 14 residues. V was clipped by 5 bases and J by 5 bases, with 16 bases between them. Here the CDR3 reads CASSVPGDLDEQYF. The CDR3 bases are TGTGCCAGCAGTGTCCCAGGGGATCTCGACGAGCAGTACTTC.

This clone was seen only once. J is TRBJ1-2 and V is TRBV7-2; possible D gene TRBD1, 5 bases. Looked up from germline, CDR1 is SGHTA and CDR2 is FQGNSA. The CDR3 runs 14 residues. V lost 9 bases to trimming and J lost 2 bases, with 16 bases between them. CDR3 loop: CASIQGRENYGYTF. The CDR3 DNA follows: TGTGCCAGTATCCAGGGTCGAGAAAACTATGGCTACACCTTC.

V usage is TRBV5-5 and J usage is TRBJ2-5; 10 bases map to TRBD1. Trimming removed 4 bases from V and 5 bases from J; junction bases left unmatched: 17. CDR1 is SGHKS, CDR2 YYEKEE, per germline (reference sequence). This CDR3 has 18 residues. The CDR3 sequence: CASSRTDRGPLGFETQYF. The DNA for the CDR3 is TGTGCCAGCAGCCGCACCGACAGGGGGCCCCTAGGGTTTGAGACCCAGTACTTC. Full variable domain (rest looked up from reference TRBV5-5 and TRBJ2-5): DAGVTQSPTHLIKTRGQQVTLRCSPISGHKSVSWYQQVLGQGPQFIFQYYEKEERGRGNFPDRFSARQFPNYSSELNVNALLLGDSALYLCASSRTDRGPLGFETQYFGPGTRLLVL.

This clone was seen only a few times. The V call is TRBV7-2, the J call TRBJ2-1, with TRBD2 as a possible D gene (6 bases). CDR3 length equals 13 residues. The V end was cut by 3 bases, the J end by 9 bases, with 12 bases between. The germline CDR1 and CDR2 sequences are SGHTA and FQGNSA. The CDR3 protein is CASSFRREAEQFF. CDR3 bases: TGTGCCAGCAGCTTCAGGAGGGAAGCTGAGCAGTTCTTC.

This sequence joins TRBV28 and TRBJ1-2; 7 positions match TRBD1. The CDR3 consists of 15 residues. Germline V gives CDR1 MDHEN, CDR2 SYDVKM. J lost 1 base, V lost 1 base, and 3 bases had no gene match. The CDR3 spells CASSLFQGDNYGYTF. The CDR3 DNA is TGTGCCAGCAGTTTATTTCAGGGGGATAACTATGGCTACACCTTC.

In DNA, the CDR3 is TGTGCCAGCAGCCTTCAACTAGCGGGGGAACACAATGAGCAGTTCTTC. Residues: CASSLQLAGEHNEQFF. The chain is built from TRBV7-9 and TRBJ2-1, with TRBD2 matching over 11 bases. V lost 5 bases, J lost 5 bases, and 8 bases stayed unmatched. CDR3 length: 16 amino acids. In germline, CDR1 is SEHNR, CDR2 FQNEAQ (reference sequence). Combining the CDR3 with reference TRBV7-9 and TRBJ2-1 gives the whole variable domain DTGVSQNPRHKITKRGQNVTFRCDPISEHNRLYWYRQTLGQGPEFLTYFQNEAQLEKSRLLSDRFSAERPKGSFSTLEIQRTEQGDSAMYLCASSLQLAGEHNEQFFGPGTRLTVL.

The V call is TRBV6-6, the J call TRBJ1-2, with 7 bases lining up with TRBD1. Germline V CDR1 and CDR2: MNHNY, SVGAGI (reference sequence). Trimming removed 6 bases from V and 3 bases from J; junction bases left unmatched: 4. The CDR3 is made up of 13 amino acids. The CDR3 loop reads CASSQDRYYGYTF. DNA of the CDR3: TGTGCCAGCAGCCAGGACAGGTACTATGGCTACACCTTC.

This clone was found once. The chain carries TRBV10-3 and TRBJ1-2; D ambiguous. The CDR3 has 13 amino acids. V lost 6 bases and J lost 3, with 11 bases in between. Germline V gene sequence: CDR1 ENHRY, CDR2 SYGVKD. CDR3 coding DNA: TGTGCCATCAGCCCGAGGGTCGACTATGGCTACACCTTC. This translates into CAISPRVDYGYTF.

The chain employs TRBV6-2 or TRBV6-3 and TRBJ2-5; D gene ambiguous. Looked up from germline, CDR1 is MNHEY and CDR2 is SVGEGT. The V end was cut by 5 bases, the J end by 1 base, with 8 bases between. The CDR3 totals 13 residues. The CDR3 sequence is CASSNSFQETQYF. CDR3 nucleotides: TGTGCCAGCAGTAATTCCTTCCAAGAGACCCAGTACTTC.

This clone appeared a single time. This chain uses TRBV28 with TRBJ1-5, with a tentative D call TRBD1 (5 bases). Germline CDR1 MDHEN, CDR2 SYDVKM. Trimming left V 6 bases short and J 1 base short, with 10 bases between. The CDR3 spans 14 residues. CDR3 sequence (DNA): TGTGCCAGCAGCTTGGGGGGAAGCAATCAGCCCCAGCATTTT. It is translated as CASSLGGSNQPQHF.

The rearrangement links TRBV5-1 to TRBJ2-5; TRBD2 is a possible D gene (6 bases). V was clipped by 0 bases and J by 2 bases, with 11 bases between them. The CDR3 consists of 15 residues. Germline CDR1 reads SGHRS; CDR2 reads YFSETQ. CDR3: CASSLALGGQETQYF. Here the CDR3 DNA reads TGCGCCAGCAGCTTGGCCCTGGGGGGACAAGAGACCCAGTACTTC.

The chain couples TRBV6-5 to TRBJ1-4, with 7 nucleotides matching TRBD1. V trimming: 5 bases; J trimming: 8 bases; junction bases outside the gene matches: 2. The CDR3 length is 12 residues. Germline CDR1 MNHEY, CDR2 SVGAGI. The CDR3 DNA is TGTGCCAGCAGTCTGGACAGGGAAAAACTGTTTTTT. Translated: CASSLDREKLFF.

This clone is categorized as hyperexpanded. V usage is TRBV21-1 and J usage is TRBJ1-5; TRBD1 is taken as the D call from the table, unchecked against the DNA. TRBV21-1 represents a pseudogene. CDR3 size: 13 residues. CDR3 in amino acids: CASSFKGAQPQHF. The DNA of the CDR3 is TGTGCCAGCAGCTTCAAGGGGGCTCAGCCCCAGCATTTT.

The V and J genes are TRBV18 and TRBJ2-1, with 14 bases aligning to TRBD2. The junction had 12 bases not matched to a gene; V was cut back by 8 bases and J by 3 bases. Germline lookup yields CDR1 KGHSH and CDR2 LQKENI. This CDR3 region has 18 residues. Here the CDR3 DNA reads TGTGCCAGCCGCCAGACTAGCGGGGGGGCCATCGGCTACAATGAGCAGTTCTTC. Its protein is CASRQTSGGAIGYNEQFF.

The chain recombines TRBV5-8 with TRBJ2-7; tentative D call: TRBD2 (5 bases). In germline, CDR1 is SGHTS, CDR2 YDEGEE. The CDR3 is 14 residues long. Deletions cut 0 bases from V and 4 bases from J, with 11 bases between. The CDR3 here is CASSLAGNEYEQYF. The CDR3, as DNA: TGTGCCAGCAGCTTGGCGGGAAATGAGTACGAGCAGTACTTC.

This rearrangement joins TRBV10-2 to TRBJ2-1; 8 bases align to TRBD2. The germline V gene encodes CDR1 WSHSY and CDR2 SAAADI. The CDR3 is 16 residues long. V shed 2 bases and J 3 bases; nucleotides not matched to a gene: 6. In DNA, the CDR3 is TGCGCCAGCAGTGAGGGGGCTAGCGGGCTCTACAATGAGCAGTTCTTC. It translates to CASSEGASGLYNEQFF.

This rearrangement joins TRBV4-1 to TRBJ2-3; D possibly corresponds to TRBD2 (6 bases). This CDR3 region has 16 residues. V lost 7 bases to trimming and J lost 2 bases, with 19 bases between them. The V gene's germline CDR1 is MGHRA and CDR2 YSYEKL. In DNA form, the CDR3 reads TGCGCCAGCAACCCGACGGAAGCGGGCAACACAGATACGCAGTATTTT. It translates to CASNPTEAGNTDTQYF.

V usage is TRBV7-9 and J usage is TRBJ2-7, with D perhaps matching TRBD1 (6 bases). V was shortened by 6 bases and J by 5 bases, with 11 bases between the two germline ends. The CDR3 sequence is 12 residues long. Germline V lookup: CDR1 SEHNR, CDR2 FQNEAQ (reference sequence). The CDR3 loop reads CASSPTGNEQYF. In nucleotides, the CDR3 is TGTGCCAGCAGTCCAACAGGGAACGAGCAGTACTTC.

CDR3 loop: CASSVVGGSEQFF. The CDR3 coding sequence is TGTGCCAGCAGCGTAGTAGGCGGGAGTGAGCAGTTCTTC. This chain joins TRBV9 and TRBJ2-1; TRBD2 matches at 7 bases. The CDR3 length is 13 residues. Unmatched junction bases numbered 3, after V lost 0 bases and J lost 9 bases. Germline-derived CDR1 and CDR2 are SGDLS and YYNGEE.

The rearrangement joins TRBV28 to TRBJ1-6; a possible D gene is TRBD1 (5 bases). Germline V gene data show CDR1 as MDHEN and CDR2 as SYDVKM. This CDR3 spans 12 amino acids. With 4 bases removed from V and 12 bases from J, the gap between germline ends came to 10 bases. CDR3 nucleotide sequence: TGTGCCAGCAGTTCTCAGGGTGAACCCCTCCACTTT. Protein product: CASSSQGEPLHF.